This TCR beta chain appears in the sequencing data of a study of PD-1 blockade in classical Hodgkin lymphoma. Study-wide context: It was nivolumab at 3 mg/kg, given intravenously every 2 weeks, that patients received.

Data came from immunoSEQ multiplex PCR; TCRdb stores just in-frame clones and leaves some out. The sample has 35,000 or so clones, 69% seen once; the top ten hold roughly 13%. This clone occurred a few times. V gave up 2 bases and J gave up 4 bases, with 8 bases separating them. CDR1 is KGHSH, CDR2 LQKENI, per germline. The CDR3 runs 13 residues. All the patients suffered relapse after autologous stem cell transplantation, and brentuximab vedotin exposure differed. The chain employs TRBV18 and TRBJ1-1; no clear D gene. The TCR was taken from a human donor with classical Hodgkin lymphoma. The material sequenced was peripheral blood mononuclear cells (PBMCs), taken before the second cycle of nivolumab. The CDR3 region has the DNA TGTGCCAGCTCACCAGCCGTGGTCACTGAAGCTTTCTTT. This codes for CASSPAVVTEAFF.